This TCR beta chain was identified in a study of blood T cell repertoires in COVID-19. Looking at the study overall: The United States, Italy and Spain were the sources of the acute and convalescent COVID-19 samples.

The CDR3 runs to 15 residues. Trimming cost V 0 bases and J 8 bases; bases outside gene matches: 9. Germline V CDR1 and CDR2: SGHDT, YYEEEE. This table comes from immunoSEQ multiplex PCR, and its TCRdb copy is limited to in-frame clones, with some not included. The sample yields 120,000 or so clones, roughly four fifths seen once. Input material: peripheral blood. The chain employs TRBV5-6 and TRBJ1-2; the match to TRBD1 covers 8 bases. The origin of this receptor is a woman in her fifties or sixties with acute or convalescent COVID-19. The CDR3 reads CASSLDWTGTTGYTF. The CDR3 DNA reads as TGTGCCAGCAGCTTGGATTGGACAGGGACGACCGGCTACACCTTC.